Below are 14 T cell receptor beta chains sequenced from a single sample in a study of response to subunit inactivated influenza vaccine. MiXCR, applied by TCRdb to the RT-PCR reads, yields one record per CDR3 protein. The data contain about 580,000 distinct CDR3 sequences, around 15% of them singletons. This specimen was PBMCs from blood, taken about 11 days after vaccination. The receptors were gathered from a man over 45 who received an inactivated influenza vaccine.

This clonotype has a count of ten or more. CDR3 amino acids: CASSSGVIQYF. In nucleotides, the CDR3 is TGTGCCAGCAGCTCAGGGGTCATTCAGTACTTC. V and J are TRBV7-2 and TRBJ2-4, with TRBD1 as a possible D gene (6 bases). Germline V gene data show CDR1 as SGHTA and CDR2 as FQGNSA. V was shortened by 4 bases and J by 9 bases, with 7 bases between the two germline ends. The CDR3 has 11 amino acids.

The J gene is TRBJ2-7, the V gene TRBV18; the D gene could be TRBD1 or TRBD2 (5 bases each). This CDR3 region has 15 residues. The germline V gene encodes CDR1 KGHSH and CDR2 LQKENI. V gave up 0 bases and J gave up 0 bases, with 9 bases separating them. For the CDR3, the DNA is TGTGCCAGCTCACCACCGAGGGGAACCTCCTACGAGCAGTACTTC. Its protein is CASSPPRGTSYEQYF.

This clonotype was detected only a few times. V gene TRBV6-2 or TRBV6-3 combines with J gene TRBJ2-5; 10 bases map to TRBD1. This CDR3 is built from 18 residues. The germline gives CDR1 MNHEY, CDR2 SVGEGT. The V segment lost 6 bases and the J segment 1 base; nucleotides outside the gene matches: 14. The CDR3 sequence is CASRDPGQGTLGQETQYF. DNA for the CDR3: TGTGCCAGCAGAGATCCGGGACAGGGGACTCTTGGCCAAGAGACCCAGTACTTC.

The gene calls are TRBV6-2 or TRBV6-3 and TRBJ2-7; D gene unclear. The CDR3 is 14 residues long. Germline lookup yields CDR1 MNHEY and CDR2 SVGEGT. V was pared by 0 bases and J by 0 bases, with 6 bases between. The CDR3 DNA reads TGTGCCAGCAGTTACTCTGGGGACTCCTACGAGCAGTACTTC. Translating gives CASSYSGDSYEQYF.

The chain is built from TRBV30 and TRBJ1-2, with D perhaps matching TRBD1 (6 bases). Germline loops: CDR1 GTSNPN, CDR2 SVGIG (reference sequence). With 5 bases removed from V and 8 bases from J, the gap between germline ends came to 18 bases. The CDR3 is 13 residues long. The CDR3 spells CAWARYRVDGYTF. The CDR3 region has the DNA TGTGCCTGGGCGAGGTACAGGGTGGACGGCTACACCTTC.

This clonotype was detected ten times or more. V usage is TRBV12-3 or TRBV12-4 and J usage is TRBJ2-4; tentatively, D is TRBD1 (6 bases). Trimming took 4 bases from V and 3 from J, leaving 7 bases between them. This CDR3 has 13 amino acids. The CDR3 DNA is TGTGCCAGCAGTTGGGACAACAAAAACATTCAGTACTTC. Protein sequence: CASSWDNKNIQYF.

The V and J genes are TRBV14 and TRBJ2-3; possibly TRBD1 or TRBD2 for D (5 bases each). Trimming removed 1 base at V and 4 bases at J, with 15 bases between. The CDR3 spans 16 residues. Germline lookup yields CDR1 SGHDN and CDR2 FVKESK. The CDR3 DNA follows: TGTGCCAGCAGCCAAGGGGGCCTGGGGGTGGCAGATACGCAGTATTTT. Amino acid sequence: CASSQGGLGVADTQYF.

A few counts support this clonotype. V is TRBV7-9 and J is TRBJ1-1; the match to TRBD1 covers 9 bases. V lost 5 bases to trimming and J lost 2 bases; unmatched junction nucleotides: 9. CDR1 is SEHNR, CDR2 FQNEAQ, per germline (reference sequence). The CDR3 is 16 amino acids. The CDR3 loop reads CASSPSVGQGNTEAFF. In DNA, the CDR3 is TGTGCCAGCAGCCCATCTGTGGGACAGGGTAACACTGAAGCTTTCTTT.

This clonotype was seen only a few times. CDR3 DNA: TGTGCCAGCAGTCCCTCCCTAGCTAGAGAGACCCAGTACTTC. Its translation is CASSPSLARETQYF. The rearrangement joins TRBV12-3 or TRBV12-4 to TRBJ2-5; weak D call: TRBD2 (5 bases). Trimming cost V 5 bases and J 4 bases, with 14 bases left between them. CDR3 length: 14 residues.

This clonotype came up many times. The gene calls are TRBV14 and TRBJ2-3; TRBD2 is a possible D gene (6 bases). With 1 base removed from V and 10 bases from J, the gap between germline ends came to 15 bases. The CDR3 covers 14 residues. CDR1 SGHDN and CDR2 FVKESK come from the germline V gene. CDR3 residues: CASSQGSGGLAQYF. The CDR3 DNA is TGTGCCAGCAGCCAAGGTAGCGGAGGGCTCGCGCAGTATTTT.

There are a few counts of this clonotype. V and J are TRBV12-3 or TRBV12-4 and TRBJ1-2; 7 bases map to TRBD1. This CDR3 region has 16 residues. Germline trimming cut 7 bases from V and 3 bases from J; bases unmatched to any gene: 14. This chain's CDR3 is CASTSLPAGGDYGYTF. The CDR3 DNA reads as TGTGCCAGCACCTCCCTCCCCGCAGGGGGAGACTATGGCTACACCTTC.

CDR3 DNA sequence: TGCGCCAGCAGCCCAAGGGGGCCTAGCGGGGGACCTTACGAGCAGTACTTC. It specifies CASSPRGPSGGPYEQYF. The V and J genes are TRBV5-1 and TRBJ2-7, with TRBD2 identical over 10 bases. V shed 4 bases and J 4 bases; nucleotides not matched to a gene: 14. Germline V CDR1 and CDR2: SGHRS, YFSETQ. The CDR3 has 17 amino acids.

This clonotype was counted a few times. It may be a read error: a sequence one base away is much more abundant. This chain uses TRBV20-1 with TRBJ1-1, with D perhaps TRBD1 (5 bases). Germline V lookup: CDR1 DFQATT, CDR2 SNEGSKA (reference sequence). CDR3 length: 16 amino acids. This CDR3 reads CCARDPRAGMNTEAFF. In DNA, the CDR3 is TGCTGTGCTAGAGATCCCCGGGCAGGGATGAACACTGAAGCTTTCTTT.

The chain carries TRBV7-2 and TRBJ2-1, with TRBD1 matching over 7 bases. Germline V lookup: CDR1 SGHTA, CDR2 FQGNSA. The CDR3 is 16 amino acids. V lost 6 bases to trimming and J lost 2 bases; unmatched junction nucleotides: 10. In DNA, the CDR3 is TGTGCCAGCAGTCTCATCACAGGGGTGACCTACAATGAGCAGTTCTTC. Translating it yields CASSLITGVTYNEQFF.